Listed below are T cell receptor beta chains from one sample, sequenced in a study of T cell repertoires in ileal Crohn's disease. The table came from immunoSEQ multiplex PCR; TCRdb's copy has only in-frame clones and leaves some out. The sample includes around 2,000 clones, approximately 79% of them seen just once. The sequenced sample consisted of ileal tissue. Source of these receptors: an adult with Crohn's disease. The conserved cysteine and the conserved F or W are not part of the CDR3 here.

v_gene,j_gene,CDR3aa
TRBV27,TRBJ1-4,ASSLFQGFNEKLF
TRBV10-2,TRBJ2-2,ASSDRGAGELF
TRBV13,TRBJ2-7,ASSLYGYEQY
TRBV2,TRBJ2-3,ASSTGTSGARTDTQY
TRBV15,TRBJ1-5,ATSRRAGQPQH
TRBV7-2,TRBJ1-2,ASSLGGTGGSNYGYT
TRBV9,TRBJ1-4,ASSSGQGNEKLF
TRBV7-2,TRBJ2-3,ASSGGLAGGYTDTQY
TRBV4-3,TRBJ1-2,ASSQVDGANYGYT
TRBV28,TRBJ1-5,ASSLSGTGNSWTQH
TRBV7-2,TRBJ1-1,ASSLVTGNTEAF
TRBV5-4,TRBJ2-7,ASSWGREGYEQY
TRBV7-9,TRBJ2-1,ASSSRDRPGGYNEQF
TRBV7-2,TRBJ1-5,ASSLGVTGDQPQH
TRBV7-9,TRBJ2-3,ASSFFRGFSTDTQY
TRBV9,TRBJ2-7,ASSVDGGSSYEQY
TRBV27,TRBJ2-1,ASSFFGTSGNEQF
TRBV7-2,TRBJ2-1,ASSPWAASADNEQF
TRBV30,TRBJ1-2,AWTRIYYGYT
TRBV18,TRBJ2-2,ASSPFRLAPEAGELF
TRBV6-6,TRBJ2-7,ASSLMAGASYEQY
TRBV5-1,TRBJ1-1,ASSFRENTEAF
TRBV5-1,TRBJ2-7,ASSLEQGAGEQY
TRBV7-2,TRBJ1-4,ASSLQGGTNEKLF
TRBV7-2,TRBJ2-2,ASSSGGTANTGELF
TRBV28,TRBJ2-5,ASNSRGRGETQY
TRBV5-6,TRBJ2-6,ASSSGDPGANVLT
TRBV5-1,TRBJ1-1,ASSFHRGGTEAF
TRBV28,TRBJ2-3,ASKSDTDTQY
TRBV28,TRBJ1-5,ASHRGRNQPQH
TRBV28,TRBJ2-7,ASSLLDRGVEQY
TRBV19,TRBJ2-7,ASSYAVPYEQY
TRBV27,TRBJ2-7,ASSPTAAGEQY
TRBV7-2,TRBJ1-5,ASSLDNSQPQH
TRBV9,TRBJ2-7,ASSSRGSSYEQY
TRBV6-1,TRBJ2-2,ASSEGGGSRANTGELF
TRBV9,TRBJ1-6,ASSVGRAQSPLH
TRBV6-4,TRBJ2-3,ASSDTGTSTDTQY
TRBV4-1,TRBJ1-2,ASSQGMNDKNYGYT
TRBV5-1,TRBJ2-1,ASSPSSGQTYNEQF
TRBV4-3,TRBJ2-3,ASSPPGSPDTQY
TRBV29-1,TRBJ2-2,SVAGITGELF
TRBV19,TRBJ2-3,ASSTQGARTQY
TRBV10-3,TRBJ1-1,AIRGLQGLTEAF
TRBV7-8,TRBJ2-6,ASSLDVASGANVLT
TRBV5-6,TRBJ2-7,ASSPGISYEQY
TRBV28,TRBJ2-3,ASSLGLAGAATDTQY
TRBV7-3,TRBJ2-2,ASSYTGTGNTGELF
TRBV5-6,TRBJ2-1,ASSLGGVNSGAYNEQF
TRBV11-2,TRBJ1-1,ASSRQGANTEAF
TRBV19,TRBJ1-1,ASSIARTALNTEAF
TRBV27,TRBJ2-7,ASSLSSGTAYEQY
TRBV10-2,TRBJ1-2,ASSGTGDYGYT
TRBV11-2,TRBJ2-3,ASSPWTVPSDTQY
TRBV7-2,TRBJ1-2,ASSLKVMDRGGGGYT